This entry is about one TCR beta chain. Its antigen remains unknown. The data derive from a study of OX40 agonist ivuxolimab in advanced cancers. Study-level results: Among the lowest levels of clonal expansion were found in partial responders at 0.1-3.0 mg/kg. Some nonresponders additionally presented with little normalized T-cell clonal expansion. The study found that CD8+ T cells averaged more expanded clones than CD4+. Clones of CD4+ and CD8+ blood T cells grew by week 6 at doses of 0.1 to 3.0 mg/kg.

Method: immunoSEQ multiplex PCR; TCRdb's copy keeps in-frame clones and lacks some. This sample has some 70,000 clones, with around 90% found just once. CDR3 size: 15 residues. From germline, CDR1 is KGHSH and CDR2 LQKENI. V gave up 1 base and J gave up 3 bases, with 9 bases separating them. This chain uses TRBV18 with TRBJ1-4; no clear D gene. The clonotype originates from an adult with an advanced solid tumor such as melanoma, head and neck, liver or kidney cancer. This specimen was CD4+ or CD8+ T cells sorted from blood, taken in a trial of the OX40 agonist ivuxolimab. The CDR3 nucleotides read TGTGCCAGCTCACCACTAGAACAGCCTAATGAAAAACTGTTTTTT. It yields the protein CASSPLEQPNEKLFF.